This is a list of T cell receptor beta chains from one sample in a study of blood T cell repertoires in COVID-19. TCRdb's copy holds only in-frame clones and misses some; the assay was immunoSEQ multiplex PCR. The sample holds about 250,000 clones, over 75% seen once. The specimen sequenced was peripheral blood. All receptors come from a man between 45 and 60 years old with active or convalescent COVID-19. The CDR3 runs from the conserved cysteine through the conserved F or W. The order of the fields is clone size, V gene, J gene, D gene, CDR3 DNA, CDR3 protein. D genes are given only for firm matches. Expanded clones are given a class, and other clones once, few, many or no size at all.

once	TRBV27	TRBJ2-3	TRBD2	TGTGCCAGCAGTCAAGGCGGGACTAGCGGGAGGAGCACAGATACGCAGTATTTT	CASSQGGTSGRSTDTQYF
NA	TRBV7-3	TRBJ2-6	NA	TGTGCCAGCAGCTTCTACTCTGGGGCCAACGTCCTGACTTTC	CASSFYSGANVLTF
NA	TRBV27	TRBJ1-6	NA	TGTGCCAGCAGCCAAAGGGGGTATTCACCCCTCCACTTT	CASSQRGYSPLHF
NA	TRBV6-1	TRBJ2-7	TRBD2	TGTGCCAGCAGTGTAGCGGGAGTCCTAGGGAGGGAATACGAGCAGTACTTC	CASSVAGVLGREYEQYF
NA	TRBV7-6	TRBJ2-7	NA	TGTGCCAGCAGCTTAGGTATCTCCTCCTACGAGCAGTACTTC	CASSLGISSYEQYF
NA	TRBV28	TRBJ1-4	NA	TGTGCCAGCACCCCGATCACATGGCAGGGAGGGGAAAAACTGTTTTTT	CASTPITWQGGEKLFF
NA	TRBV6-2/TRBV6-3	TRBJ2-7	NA	TGTGCCAGCAGTTACGGCGGGGGCACCTACGAGCAGTACTTC	CASSYGGGTYEQYF
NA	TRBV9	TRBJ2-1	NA	TGTGCCAGCAGCGTAGAGGGTGTGAAGGAAGAGAACGGAGCGGAGTATGGAAAATACAATGAGCAGTTCTTC	CASSVEGVKEENGAEYGKYNEQFF
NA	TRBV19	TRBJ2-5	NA	TGTGCCAGTAGTATAGGAGGAGAGACCCAGTACTTC	CASSIGGETQYF
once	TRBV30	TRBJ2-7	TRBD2	TGTGCCTGGAGTGTAGGTAGCGGGAGCTCCTACGAGCAGTACTTC	CAWSVGSGSSYEQYF
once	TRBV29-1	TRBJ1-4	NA	TGCAGGAAGGCCAGAAGGGGTGAAAAACTGTTTTTT	CRKARRGEKLFF
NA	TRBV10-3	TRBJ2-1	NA	TGTGCCATCAGTGAGCCCACACGTCACAATGAGCAGTTCTTC	CAISEPTRHNEQFF
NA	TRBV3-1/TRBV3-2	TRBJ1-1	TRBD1	TGTGCCAGCAGCCCCCCGGGGACAGGGAAGAACACTGAAGCTTTCTTT	CASSPPGTGKNTEAFF
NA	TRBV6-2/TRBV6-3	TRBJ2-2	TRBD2	TGTGCCAGCAGTACCCAGCGGGGAGCCAGGACCGGGGAGCTGTTTTTT	CASSTQRGARTGELFF
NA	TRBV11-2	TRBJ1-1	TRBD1	TGTGCCAGCAGCTTTGACAGGGGAATTGCTGAAGCTTTCTTT	CASSFDRGIAEAFF
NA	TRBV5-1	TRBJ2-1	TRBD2	TGCGCCAGCAGCTTGGCGGCTAGCGGGAGCGGTGAGCAGTTCTTC	CASSLAASGSGEQFF
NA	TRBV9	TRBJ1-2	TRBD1	TGTGCCAGCAGCGTAGCTCGACAGGGCTATGGCTACACCTTC	CASSVARQGYGYTF
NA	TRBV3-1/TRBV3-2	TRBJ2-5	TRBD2	TGTGCCAGCCGCCATTTCCGATTAGGACTAGCCCTAGTCCTTTCACAAGAGACCCAGTACTTC	CASRHFRLGLALVLSQETQYF
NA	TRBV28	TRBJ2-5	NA	TGTGCCAGCAGTTTAAGGCAGGGGGGAGAGACCCAGTACTTC	CASSLRQGGETQYF
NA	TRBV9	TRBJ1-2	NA	TGTGCCAGCAGCGTAGGGGACACGGGGAGTAGCTACACCTTC	CASSVGDTGSSYTF
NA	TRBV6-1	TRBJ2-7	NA	TGTGCCAGCAGTGATGGGGGGTCCGCCTACGAGCAGTACTTC	CASSDGGSAYEQYF
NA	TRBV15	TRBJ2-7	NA	TGTGCCACCAGCGGGACTGGAACCTACGAGCAGTACTTC	CATSGTGTYEQYF
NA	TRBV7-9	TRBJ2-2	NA	TGTGCCAGCAGCCCCCGACAGGCAGTGGCCGGGGAGCTGTTTTTT	CASSPRQAVAGELFF
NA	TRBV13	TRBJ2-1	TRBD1	TGTGCCAGCAGCTCTGGGGACAGGGGGCCCTACAATGAGCAGTTCTTC	CASSSGDRGPYNEQFF
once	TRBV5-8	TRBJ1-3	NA	TGTGCCAGCAGCTTGGTAGCGGGAGACACCATATATTTT	CASSLVAGDTIYF
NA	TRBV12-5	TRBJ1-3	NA	TGTGCTAGTGGTTTGGTACTGAGCACCATATATTTT	CASGLVLSTIYF
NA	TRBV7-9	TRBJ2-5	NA	TGTGCCAGCAGCTTAGGGTCGGGACAAGAGACCCAGTACTTC	CASSLGSGQETQYF
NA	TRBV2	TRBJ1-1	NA	TGTGCCAGCAGTGAAGTTGAGCCTTTGAGGACTGAAGCTTTCTTT	CASSEVEPLRTEAFF
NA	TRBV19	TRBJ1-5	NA	TGTGCCAGTAGCTGGACAGATTCTGAAAATCAGCCCCAGCATTTT	CASSWTDSENQPQHF
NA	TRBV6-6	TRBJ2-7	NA	TGTGCCAGCAGTTACTCGATAGCGAACGAGCAGTACTTC	CASSYSIANEQYF
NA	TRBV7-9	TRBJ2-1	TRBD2	TGTGCCAGCAGCTTCCCCACCGTGACTAGCGGGAGGGTAGATGAGCAGTTCTTC	CASSFPTVTSGRVDEQFF
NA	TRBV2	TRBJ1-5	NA	TGTGCCAGCGGGGAGGGCTGGCAGCCCCAGCATTTT	CASGEGWQPQHF
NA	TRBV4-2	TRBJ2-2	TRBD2	TGTGCCAGCAGCCAACCTGGACTAGTGGGCACCGGGGAGCTGTTTTTT	CASSQPGLVGTGELFF
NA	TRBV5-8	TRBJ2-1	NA	TGTGCCAGCAGCCGTGACGGGGGAGGCCCAAGCTCCTACAATGAGCAGTTCTTC	CASSRDGGGPSSYNEQFF
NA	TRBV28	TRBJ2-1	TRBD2	TGTGCCAGCAGGGCTAGCGGGAGTCGCTACAATGAGCAGTTCTTC	CASRASGSRYNEQFF
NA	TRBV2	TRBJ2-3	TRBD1	TGTGCCAGCAGTAGTTCCCCGACAGGGACAGATACGCAGTATTTT	CASSSSPTGTDTQYF
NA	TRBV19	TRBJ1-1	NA	TGTGCCAGTAGTATGGGGGCCCCCACTGAAGCTTTCTTT	CASSMGAPTEAFF
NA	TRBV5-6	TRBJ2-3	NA	TGTGCCAGCAGCTTCCCGCAGGGCGGCACAGATACGCAGTATTTT	CASSFPQGGTDTQYF
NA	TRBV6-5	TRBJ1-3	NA	TGTGCCAGCAGGTTATCAGCGGGGGGAAACACCATATATTTT	CASRLSAGGNTIYF
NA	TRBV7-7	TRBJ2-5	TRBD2	TGTGCTAGCAGCTTATCAGCGGGAACCCAGTACTTC	CASSLSAGTQYF
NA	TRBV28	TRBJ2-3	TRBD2	TGTGCCAGCAGTTGGAGCAGCGGGAGGGTGACAGATACGCAGTATTTT	CASSWSSGRVTDTQYF
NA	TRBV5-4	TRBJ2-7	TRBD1	TGTGCCAGCAGCCATCCTGGACAGGGAACACAAGAGCAGTACTTC	CASSHPGQGTQEQYF
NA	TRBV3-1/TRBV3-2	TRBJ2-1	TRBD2	TGTGCCAGCAGCTTAGCGGGGCTGTACAATGAGCAGTTCTTC	CASSLAGLYNEQFF